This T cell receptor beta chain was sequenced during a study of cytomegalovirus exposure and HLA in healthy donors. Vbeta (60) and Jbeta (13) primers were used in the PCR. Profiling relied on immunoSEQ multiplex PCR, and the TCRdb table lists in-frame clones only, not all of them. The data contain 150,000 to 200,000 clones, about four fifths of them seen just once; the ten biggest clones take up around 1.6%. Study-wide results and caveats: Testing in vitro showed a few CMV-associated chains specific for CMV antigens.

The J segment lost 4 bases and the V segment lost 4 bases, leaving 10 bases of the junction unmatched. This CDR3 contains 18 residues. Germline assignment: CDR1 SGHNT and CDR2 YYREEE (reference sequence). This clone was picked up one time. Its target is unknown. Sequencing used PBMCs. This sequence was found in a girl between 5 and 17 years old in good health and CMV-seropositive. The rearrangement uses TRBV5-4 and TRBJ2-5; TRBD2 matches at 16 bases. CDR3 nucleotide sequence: TGTGCCAGCAGCCCGGGGACTAGCGGGGGGGGGCGGGGAGAGACCCAGTACTTC. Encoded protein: CASSPGTSGGGRGETQYF.